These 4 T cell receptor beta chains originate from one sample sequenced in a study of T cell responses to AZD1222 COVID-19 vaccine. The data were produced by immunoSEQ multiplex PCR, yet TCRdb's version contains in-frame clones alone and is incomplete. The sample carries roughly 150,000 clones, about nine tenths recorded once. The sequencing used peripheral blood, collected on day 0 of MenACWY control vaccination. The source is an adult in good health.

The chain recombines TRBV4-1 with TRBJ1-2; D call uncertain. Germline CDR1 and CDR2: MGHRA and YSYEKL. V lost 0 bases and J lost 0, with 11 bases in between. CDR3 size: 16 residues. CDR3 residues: CASSQEGRLANYGYTF. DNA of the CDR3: TGCGCCAGCAGCCAAGAGGGCAGACTTGCTAACTATGGCTACACCTTC.

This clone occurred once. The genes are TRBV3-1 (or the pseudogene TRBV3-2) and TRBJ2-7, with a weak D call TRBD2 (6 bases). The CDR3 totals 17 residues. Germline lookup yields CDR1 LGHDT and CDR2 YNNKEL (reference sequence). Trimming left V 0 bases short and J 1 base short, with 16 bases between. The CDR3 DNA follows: TGTGCCAGCAGCCAAGAGAAAATCGCGGGACCGTCCTACGAGCAGTACTTC. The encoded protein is CASSQEKIAGPSYEQYF.

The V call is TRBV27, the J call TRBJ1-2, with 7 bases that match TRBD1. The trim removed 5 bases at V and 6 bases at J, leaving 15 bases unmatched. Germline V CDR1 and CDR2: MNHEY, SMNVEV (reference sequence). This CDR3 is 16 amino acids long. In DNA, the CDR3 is TGTGCCAGCAGTACATCCCGCGACAGGGCCCGCCATGGCTACACCTTC. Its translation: CASSTSRDRARHGYTF.

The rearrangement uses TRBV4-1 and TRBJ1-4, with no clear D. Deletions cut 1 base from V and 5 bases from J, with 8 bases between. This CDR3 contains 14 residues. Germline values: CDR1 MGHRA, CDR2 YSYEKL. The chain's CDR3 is CASSQGPANEKLFF. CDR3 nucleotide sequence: TGCGCCAGCAGCCAAGGCCCGGCGAATGAAAAACTGTTTTTT.